A single sample is the source of the 2 T cell receptor beta chains below, sequenced in a study of cytomegalovirus exposure and HLA in healthy donors. This PCR relied on a set of 60 Vbeta primers and 13 Jbeta primers. Clones were read by immunoSEQ multiplex PCR, and TCRdb kept only the in-frame ones, dropping some. Among under 200,000 clones listed, about four fifths were seen once. Sample: PBMCs. The receptors derive from a male donor in good health and CMV-seropositive.

The genes are TRBV6-6 and TRBJ1-2, with D maybe TRBD1 (5 bases). The CDR3 runs to 12 residues. The V gene's germline CDR1 is MNHNY and CDR2 SVGAGI (reference sequence). The V end lost 2 bases, the J end lost 6 bases, and 7 bases lay between the germline ends. CDR3 nucleotides: TGTGCCAGCAGTTACGTACAGGATGGCTACACCTTC. It specifies CASSYVQDGYTF.

This rearrangement joins TRBV11-2 to TRBJ2-5, with 10 bases identical to TRBD1. The DNA matches TRBJ2-7 better at its end, which makes the J call doubtful. Germline CDR1 and CDR2: SGHAT and FQNNGV. The CDR3 length is 17 residues. The chain's CDR3 is CASSPRRDRGVTYEQYF. For the CDR3, the DNA is TGTGCCAGCAGCCCGAGGAGGGACAGGGGAGTAACTTACGAGCAGTACTTC.